Listed below are T cell receptor beta chains from one sample, sequenced in a study of blood T cell repertoires in COVID-19. Clones were sequenced by immunoSEQ multiplex PCR, and TCRdb holds only the in-frame ones, with some missing. The sample consists of approximately 530,000 clones, 70% to 90% of them appearing once. What was sequenced was peripheral blood. These receptors were collected from a woman aged 45-60 years with COVID-19, enrolled during active disease. CDR3s include the opening cysteine and the closing phenylalanine or tryptophan. D genes are given only for firm matches. Expanded clones get a size class; other rows say once, few or many, or leave the size out.

V	D	size	J	DNA	CDR3
TRBV6-5	TRBD1	.	TRBJ2-7	TGTGCCAGCATGGCCGGGACAGGGGGCTACTCCGAGCAGTACTTC	CASMAGTGGYSEQYF
TRBV11-2	TRBD1	.	TRBJ2-7	TGTGCCAGCAGCCCACAGGGGGCGCTTCGGAGACACGAGCAGTACTTC	CASSPQGALRRHEQYF
TRBV2	.	.	TRBJ2-3	TGTGCCAGCAGTGAGGCCGACTATAGCACAGATACGCAGTATTTT	CASSEADYSTDTQYF
TRBV7-9	TRBD1	.	TRBJ1-2	TGTGCCAGCGGTGGGACAGGGGCCTATGGCTACACCTTC	CASGGTGAYGYTF
TRBV13	TRBD2	once	TRBJ2-3	TGTGCCAGCAGCCATGGACTAGGGCAGGCCACAGATACGCAGTATTTT	CASSHGLGQATDTQYF
TRBV3-1/TRBV3-2	.	.	TRBJ2-7	TGTGCCAGCAGCCAAGACCGAGACATACCCTACGAGCAGTACTTC	CASSQDRDIPYEQYF
TRBV24-1	TRBD2	.	TRBJ2-1	TGTGCCACCAGTGTAGTAGCGGGGGGGCGGCAGTTCTTC	CATSVVAGGRQFF
TRBV19	.	.	TRBJ2-7	TGTGCCAGTAGCCCCGCCGAAGCCCCCGGGCAGTACTTC	CASSPAEAPGQYF
TRBV30	.	.	TRBJ1-5	TGTGCCTGGAGTTCCGGATTCCTAGCGGGACAGCCCCAGCATTTT	CAWSSGFLAGQPQHF
TRBV4-1	TRBD1	once	TRBJ1-2	TGCGCCAGCAGTCGGGACAGTTCGGGGGACTATGGCTACACCTTC	CASSRDSSGDYGYTF
TRBV2	TRBD2	.	TRBJ2-7	TGTGCCAGCAGTGAATTAGCTAGCGGGGGGGAGCAGTACTTC	CASSELASGGEQYF
TRBV7-9	TRBD1	.	TRBJ1-2	TGTGCCAGCAGCTTAGTCGGCAGGGGGCATGGCTACACCTTC	CASSLVGRGHGYTF
TRBV30	.	.	TRBJ1-4	TGTGCCTGGACTACCCAACTTGCGGGCAAACTGTTTTTT	CAWTTQLAGKLFF
TRBV7-6	.	.	TRBJ2-7	TGTGCCAGCAGCACAGGGAACTCCTACGAGCAGTACTTC	CASSTGNSYEQYF
TRBV13	TRBD1	.	TRBJ2-7	TGTGCCAGCAGCAGGGGACAGTTCTACGAGCAGTACTTC	CASSRGQFYEQYF
TRBV7-8	TRBD1	few	TRBJ1-5	TGTGCCAGCAGCTTAAGGTCAGGGGGCAGTCAGCCCCAGCATTTT	CASSLRSGGSQPQHF
TRBV18	TRBD2	once	TRBJ2-3	TGTGCCAGCTCGTCAAGCGGGGGGCCAGATACGCAGTATTTT	CASSSSGGPDTQYF
TRBV18	.	.	TRBJ2-5	TGTGCCAGCTCCTGGGGCCCCCAAGAGACCCAGTACTTC	CASSWGPQETQYF
TRBV3-1/TRBV3-2	TRBD2	.	TRBJ2-1	TGTGCCAGCAGCCAAGAACTGCCCGGGACTAACCGCGATGAGCAGTTCTTC	CASSQELPGTNRDEQFF
TRBV9	.	.	TRBJ2-1	TGTGCCAGCAGCCACTCTCCTTCCTCTGGCTCCTACAATGAGCAGTTCTTC	CASSHSPSSGSYNEQFF
TRBV24-1	.	.	TRBJ1-2	TGTGCCACCAGTAGCCAGGGGAACTATGGCTACACCTTC	CATSSQGNYGYTF
TRBV6-5	TRBD1	.	TRBJ1-2	TGTGCCAGCAGCCAACCGACAGGGAACTATGGCTACACCTTC	CASSQPTGNYGYTF
TRBV5-6	TRBD1	.	TRBJ1-5	TGTGCCAGCAGCTTGCAGGGGGGAAGCAATCAGCCCCAGCATTTT	CASSLQGGSNQPQHF
TRBV19	.	.	TRBJ1-5	TGTGCCAGTAGTCCCTCAATAGATCAGCCCCAGCATTTT	CASSPSIDQPQHF
TRBV5-1	TRBD2	.	TRBJ2-3	TGCGCCAGCAGCTTGCGTCGGGGGGGACACTCCACAGATACGCAGTATTTT	CASSLRRGGHSTDTQYF
TRBV7-2	TRBD2	.	TRBJ2-1	TGTGCCAGCAGCACCTTGAAAAGCGGGGGGGCCGAGGAGCAGTTCTTC	CASSTLKSGGAEEQFF
TRBV27	TRBD1	.	TRBJ1-5	TGTGCCAGCAAAAATTTCCGGGACAGAGGCAATCAGCCCCAGCATTTT	CASKNFRDRGNQPQHF
TRBV27	.	.	TRBJ1-1	TGTGCCAGCCACCAGCGGGGGGCGACCACTGAAGCTTTCTTT	CASHQRGATTEAFF
TRBV27	.	.	TRBJ2-5	TGTGCCAGCAGTTCCGACACCACCCAAGAGACCCAGTACTTC	CASSSDTTQETQYF
TRBV2	.	.	TRBJ1-3	TGTGCCAGCGCGAGCTTCTCTGGAAACACCATATATTTT	CASASFSGNTIYF
TRBV29-1	TRBD2	.	TRBJ2-3	TGCAGCGTTTCTAGCGGGGGAGGCACAGATACGCAGTATTTT	CSVSSGGGTDTQYF
TRBV30	.	.	TRBJ2-1	TGTGCCTGGGACGGGGGGCCCGGGGATGAGCAGTTCTTC	CAWDGGPGDEQFF
TRBV11-3	TRBD1	.	TRBJ2-7	TGTGCCAGCAGCGCGGACAGGGGGCAGAACGAGCAGTACTTC	CASSADRGQNEQYF
TRBV6-6	.	.	TRBJ2-6	TGTGCCAGCAGTCCGATGAGACTACCAACCTCTGGGGCCAACGTCCTGACTTTC	CASSPMRLPTSGANVLTF
TRBV2	TRBD1	.	TRBJ2-7	TGTGCCAGCAGTCGACAGGGGAACGCCTACGAGCAGTACTTC	CASSRQGNAYEQYF
TRBV6-5	TRBD1	.	TRBJ2-2	TGTGCCACCCGACAGGGTTCCGGGGAGCTGTTTTTT	CATRQGSGELFF
TRBV21-1	.	.	TRBJ1-1	TGTGCCAGCGGGGCGGAGGGGAGGGAGAACACTGAAGCTTTCTTT	CASGAEGRENTEAFF
TRBV7-9	.	.	TRBJ1-1	TGTGCCAGCAGCTTGGGGGGTAGGACTGAAGCTTTCTTT	CASSLGGRTEAFF
TRBV19	TRBD1	.	TRBJ1-2	TGTGCCAGTAGTCAACAGGGGAACGTATATGGCTACACCTTC	CASSQQGNVYGYTF
TRBV6-5	TRBD1	once	TRBJ1-2	TGTGCCAGCAGTATTGGACAGGGAGATGGCTACACCTTC	CASSIGQGDGYTF
TRBV24-1	.	.	TRBJ2-3	TGTGCCACCAGTCCCTCTATGACAGATACGCAGTATTTT	CATSPSMTDTQYF
TRBV24-1	TRBD1	.	TRBJ2-7	TGTGCCACCAGTCGGACAGGAGAATCCTACGAGCAGTACTTC	CATSRTGESYEQYF
TRBV19	TRBD1	.	TRBJ1-1	TGTGCCAGCTCGCGACAGGGCGGGAACACTGAAGCTTTCTTT	CASSRQGGNTEAFF
TRBV7-9	.	.	TRBJ1-2	TGTGCCAGCAGATTTTTGGAAGGGCGGGCAACCTTC	CASRFLEGRATF
TRBV4-1	TRBD1	.	TRBJ1-4	TGCGCCAGCAGCCAAGAAGGGGGCGAGGAAAAACTGTTTTTT	CASSQEGGEEKLFF
TRBV4-1	.	.	TRBJ1-5	TGCGCCAGCAGCCAAGTGGGGGCGCGAAATCAGCCCCAGCATTTT	CASSQVGARNQPQHF
TRBV1	.	once	TRBJ1-1	TGCACCAGCAGCCTACTAAGACGGCGGGAGAACACTGAAGCTTTCTTT	CTSSLLRRRENTEAFF
TRBV7-2	TRBD1	.	TRBJ2-7	TGTGCCAGCAGCCTGGACAGGGGGCGCGACGAGCAGTACTTC	CASSLDRGRDEQYF
TRBV19	.	few	TRBJ1-2	TGTGCCAGTAAGGACCCAGGGGTCTATGGCTACACCTTC	CASKDPGVYGYTF
TRBV5-1	TRBD1	.	TRBJ2-2	TGCGCCAGCAGCCCTAGAGCACAGGGGGAATCCGGGGAGCTGTTTTTT	CASSPRAQGESGELFF
TRBV6-5	TRBD1	.	TRBJ1-6	TGTGCCAGCAGCCTTGGACAGGGGTACCGATCACCCCTCCACTTT	CASSLGQGYRSPLHF
TRBV4-1	.	.	TRBJ1-1	TGCGCCACCAGGAGTCGAAACACTGAAGCTTTCTTT	CATRSRNTEAFF